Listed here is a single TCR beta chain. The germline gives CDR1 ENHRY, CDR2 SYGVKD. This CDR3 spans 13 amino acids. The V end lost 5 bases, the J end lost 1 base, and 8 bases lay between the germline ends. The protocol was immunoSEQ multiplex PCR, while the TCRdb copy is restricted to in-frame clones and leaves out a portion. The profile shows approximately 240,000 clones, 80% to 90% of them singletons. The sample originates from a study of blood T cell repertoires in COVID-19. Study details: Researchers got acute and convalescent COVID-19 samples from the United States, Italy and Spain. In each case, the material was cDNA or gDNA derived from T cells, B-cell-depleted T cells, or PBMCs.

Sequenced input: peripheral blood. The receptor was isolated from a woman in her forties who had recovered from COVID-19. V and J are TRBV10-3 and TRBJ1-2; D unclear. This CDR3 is CAISTSYNYGYTF. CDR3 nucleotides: TGTGCCATCAGTACTTCCTATAACTATGGCTACACCTTC.